These T cell receptor beta chains were read from a single sample in a study of blood T cell repertoires in COVID-19. Sequencing used immunoSEQ multiplex PCR; TCRdb keeps in-frame clones, though not all of them. The sample has a few hundred thousand clones, around four fifths seen once. Material for sequencing was peripheral blood. These receptor sequences come from a man in his 60s who had recovered from COVID-19. Each CDR3 is given with its conserved first and last residue. The D gene is left open where the match is weak. Expanded clones are given a class, and other clones once, few, many or no size at all.

V gene: TRBV7-6
clone size: .
D gene: .
J gene: TRBJ1-1
CDR3 protein: CASSNRVENSEAFF
CDR3 DNA: TGTGCCAGCAGCAATCGTGTCGAGAACTCTGAAGCTTTCTTT

V gene: TRBV2
clone size: .
D gene: .
J gene: TRBJ2-3
CDR3 protein: CASSERRASDTQYF
CDR3 DNA: TGTGCCAGCAGTGAACGCAGGGCCTCAGATACGCAGTATTTT

V gene: TRBV5-4
clone size: once
D gene: TRBD2
J gene: TRBJ2-1
CDR3 protein: CASSKTSGGRNYNEQFF
CDR3 DNA: TGTGCCAGCAGCAAGACTAGCGGGGGCCGAAATTACAATGAGCAGTTCTTC

V gene: TRBV29-1
clone size: .
D gene: .
J gene: TRBJ2-1
CDR3 protein: CSAVATSYNEQFF
CDR3 DNA: TGCAGCGCGGTAGCAACGTCCTACAATGAGCAGTTCTTC

V gene: TRBV29-1
clone size: .
D gene: .
J gene: TRBJ2-5
CDR3 protein: CSRVGAPETQYF
CDR3 DNA: TGCAGCCGGGTGGGGGCGCCAGAGACCCAGTACTTC

V gene: TRBV5-1
clone size: once
D gene: .
J gene: TRBJ1-5
CDR3 protein: CASSRSGQPSQPQHF
CDR3 DNA: TGCGCCAGCAGCCGATCAGGACAGCCAAGTCAGCCCCAGCATTTT

V gene: TRBV6-4
clone size: few
D gene: .
J gene: TRBJ1-5
CDR3 protein: CASSEDNGGQPQHF
CDR3 DNA: TGTGCCAGCAGTGAGGACAACGGGGGTCAGCCCCAGCATTTT

V gene: TRBV6-1
clone size: .
D gene: TRBD1
J gene: TRBJ1-6
CDR3 protein: CASSAQGQGAYSPLHF
CDR3 DNA: TGTGCCAGCAGTGCGCAGGGACAGGGGGCGTATTCACCCCTCCACTTT

V gene: TRBV29-1
clone size: .
D gene: .
J gene: TRBJ1-2
CDR3 protein: CSVAGETQNRYGYTF
CDR3 DNA: TGCAGCGTTGCCGGCGAAACACAGAACCGCTATGGCTACACCTTC

V gene: TRBV6-5
clone size: .
D gene: .
J gene: TRBJ1-1
CDR3 protein: CASGREEAFF
CDR3 DNA: TGTGCCAGCGGGCGCGAAGAAGCTTTCTTT

V gene: TRBV14
clone size: few
D gene: .
J gene: TRBJ2-7
CDR3 protein: CASSLSRLVREQYF
CDR3 DNA: TGTGCCAGCAGCCTCTCGAGACTAGTCCGCGAGCAGTACTTC

V gene: TRBV5-5
clone size: .
D gene: TRBD2
J gene: TRBJ2-5
CDR3 protein: CASSQHLTSGQETQYF
CDR3 DNA: TGTGCCAGCAGCCAACACCTGACTAGCGGACAAGAGACCCAGTACTTC

V gene: TRBV11-2
clone size: .
D gene: TRBD2
J gene: TRBJ2-1
CDR3 protein: CASSSHLLAGAGYNEQFF
CDR3 DNA: TGTGCCAGCAGCTCCCACCTGTTAGCGGGAGCCGGGTACAATGAGCAGTTCTTC

V gene: TRBV16
clone size: once
D gene: .
J gene: TRBJ1-2
CDR3 protein: CASSQSGSYGYTF
CDR3 DNA: TGTGCCAGCAGCCAATCCGGGTCCTATGGCTACACCTTC

V gene: TRBV19
clone size: .
D gene: TRBD2
J gene: TRBJ2-3
CDR3 protein: CASSTRRRGMTDTQYF
CDR3 DNA: TGTGCCAGTAGTACGCGTAGGCGGGGGATGACAGATACGCAGTATTTT

V gene: TRBV4-1
clone size: .
D gene: .
J gene: TRBJ2-7
CDR3 protein: CASSQNEGGGEQYF
CDR3 DNA: TGCGCCAGCAGCCAAAATGAGGGAGGGGGCGAGCAGTACTTC

V gene: TRBV27
clone size: .
D gene: .
J gene: TRBJ1-2
CDR3 protein: CASSSAGRGKTNYGYTF
CDR3 DNA: TGTGCCAGCAGTTCAGCGGGACGTGGAAAGACTAACTATGGCTACACCTTC

V gene: TRBV28
clone size: .
D gene: .
J gene: TRBJ2-6
CDR3 protein: CASSSISEGKGWSGANVLTF
CDR3 DNA: TGTGCCAGCAGTTCTATAAGCGAGGGTAAGGGTTGGTCTGGGGCCAACGTCCTGACTTTC

V gene: TRBV5-1
clone size: .
D gene: TRBD2
J gene: TRBJ2-7
CDR3 protein: CASSFSGRGDTEQYF
CDR3 DNA: TGCGCCAGCAGCTTTAGCGGGAGGGGAGATACGGAGCAGTACTTC

V gene: TRBV7-8
clone size: .
D gene: TRBD2
J gene: TRBJ2-3
CDR3 protein: CASSLKTSGGTDTQYF
CDR3 DNA: TGTGCCAGCAGCTTAAAGACTAGCGGGGGGACAGATACGCAGTATTTT

V gene: TRBV7-2
clone size: .
D gene: TRBD1
J gene: TRBJ1-3
CDR3 protein: CASSPWTGQTIYF
CDR3 DNA: TGTGCCAGCAGCCCGTGGACAGGACAAACCATATATTTT

V gene: TRBV5-4
clone size: .
D gene: .
J gene: TRBJ2-1
CDR3 protein: CASSPRGFSNEQFF
CDR3 DNA: TGTGCCAGCAGCCCCCGGGGGTTCTCGAATGAGCAGTTCTTC

V gene: TRBV5-1
clone size: .
D gene: .
J gene: TRBJ1-2
CDR3 protein: CASSVNRDEGYGYTF
CDR3 DNA: TGCGCCAGCAGCGTGAACAGGGACGAGGGCTATGGCTACACCTTC

V gene: TRBV28
clone size: .
D gene: .
J gene: TRBJ1-5
CDR3 protein: CASSFGAGRQPQHF
CDR3 DNA: TGTGCCAGCAGTTTTGGGGCAGGGCGCCAGCCCCAGCATTTT

V gene: TRBV5-1
clone size: .
D gene: TRBD1
J gene: TRBJ2-3
CDR3 protein: CASSSGQGGTDTQYF
CDR3 DNA: TGCGCCAGCAGCTCAGGACAGGGCGGGACAGATACGCAGTATTTT

V gene: TRBV4-1
clone size: .
D gene: .
J gene: TRBJ1-2
CDR3 protein: CASSQNVAVPHYGYTF
CDR3 DNA: TGCGCCAGCAGCCAGAATGTCGCGGTTCCCCACTATGGCTACACCTTC

V gene: TRBV18
clone size: .
D gene: .
J gene: TRBJ2-7
CDR3 protein: CASSPSTTYEQYF
CDR3 DNA: TGTGCCAGCTCACCATCAACTACCTACGAGCAGTACTTC